One and the same sample provided the 26 T cell receptor beta chains below, sequenced in a study of blood T cell repertoires in COVID-19. Sequencing was performed with immunoSEQ multiplex PCR; in TCRdb, only in-frame clones are kept and a portion is missing. The sample lists roughly 210,000 clones; around four fifths were seen once. Sample: peripheral blood. These TCRs come from a woman older than 75 with COVID-19, enrolled during active disease.

The V call is TRBV19, the J call TRBJ2-1, with 8 bases lining up with TRBD1. The CDR3 runs to 16 residues. J gave up 4 bases and V 6 bases, and 11 bases lay outside the gene matches. Germline V gene lookup returns CDR1 LNHDA and CDR2 SQIVND (reference sequence). The CDR3 DNA reads TGTGCCAGTAGATCCCACTCCCGACAGGGGTACAATGAGCAGTTCTTC. Translated, it gives CASRSHSRQGYNEQFF.

This chain uses TRBV6-5 with TRBJ1-2, with a weak D call TRBD1 (6 bases). CDR1 is MNHEY, CDR2 SVGAGI, per germline. The CDR3 totals 15 residues. V lost 6 bases and J lost 4, with 18 bases in between. CDR3 loop: CASSYELQGIYGYTF. The CDR3 DNA sequence: TGTGCCAGCAGCTACGAATTACAGGGAATCTATGGCTACACCTTC.

The CDR3 reads CASSPETGGKSNQPQHF. Here the CDR3 DNA reads TGTGCCAGCTCACCAGAAACAGGGGGCAAAAGCAATCAGCCCCAGCATTTT. This chain joins TRBV18 and TRBJ1-5; the match to TRBD1 covers 9 bases. Per the germline V gene, CDR1 is KGHSH and CDR2 is LQKENI. The CDR3 is made up of 17 amino acids. V dropped 2 bases and J dropped 1; count of bases not matched to a gene: 6.

The V gene is TRBV5-1, the J gene TRBJ2-5; possibly TRBD2 for D (6 bases). Germline CDR1 reads SGHRS; CDR2 reads YFSETQ. V lost 3 bases and J lost 2, with 14 bases in between. CDR3 size: 15 residues. The CDR3 nucleotides are TGCGCCAGCAGCTCGGAGGGCAGAATACAAGAGACCCAGTACTTC. Amino acid sequence: CASSSEGRIQETQYF.

The V call is TRBV7-6, the J call TRBJ2-6; 7 nucleotides match TRBD1. Trimming removed 5 bases from V and 4 bases from J; junction bases left unmatched: 8. The germline V gene has CDR1 SGHVS and CDR2 FNYEAQ. The CDR3 loop spans 16 amino acids. The DNA of the CDR3 is TGTGCCAGCAGCCCCAGAGGGGGCGCCGGGGCCAACGTCCTGACTTTC. Protein sequence: CASSPRGGAGANVLTF.

The sample holds one count of this clone. V and J are TRBV4-2 and TRBJ2-1; D uncertain. V dropped 4 bases and J dropped 0 bases, with 10 bases sitting between them. The V gene's germline CDR1 is LGHNA and CDR2 YNFKEQ. The CDR3 totals 15 residues. CDR3 loop: CASSLERSSYNEQFF. The CDR3 DNA follows: TGTGCCAGCAGCCTAGAGAGGAGCTCCTACAATGAGCAGTTCTTC.

V is TRBV28 and J is TRBJ2-1; D possibly corresponds to TRBD2 (5 bases). The CDR3 contains 16 residues. Deletions cut 6 bases from V and 0 bases from J, with 15 bases between. Germline CDR1 reads MDHEN; CDR2 reads SYDVKM. The CDR3: CASSLVAPSSYNEQFF. CDR3 DNA sequence: TGTGCCAGCAGCCTGGTAGCGCCAAGCTCCTACAATGAGCAGTTCTTC. The full variable domain, with the rest looked up from reference TRBV28 and TRBJ2-1, is DVKVTQSSRYLVKRTGEKVFLECVQDMDHENMFWYRQDPGLGLRLIYFSYDVKMKEKGDIPEGYSVSREKKERFSLILESASTNQTSMYLCASSLVAPSSYNEQFFGPGTRLTVL.

This clone was found once. The V and J genes are TRBV7-9 and TRBJ1-2; D may be TRBD1 (5 bases). CDR1 is SEHNR and CDR2 is FQNEAQ in the germline V gene (reference sequence). This CDR3 has 12 residues. V dropped 5 bases and J dropped 8 bases, with 12 bases sitting between them. Here the CDR3 reads CASSPTTGGYTF. CDR3 DNA: TGTGCCAGCAGCCCAACCACAGGCGGCTACACCTTC.

The CDR3 DNA sequence: TGTGCCAGCAGTGACTGGAGCTCCGGAGATACGCAGTATTTT. This gives the protein CASSDWSSGDTQYF. The chain couples TRBV2 to TRBJ2-3; D gene uncertain. The CDR3 consists of 14 residues. CDR1 is SNHLY, CDR2 FYNNEI, per germline. V lost 3 bases and J lost 5, with 12 bases in between.

The chain uses TRBV7-9 and TRBJ2-2; D perhaps matches TRBD1 (5 bases). CDR3 length: 13 amino acids. V was shortened by 2 bases and J by 5 bases, with 6 bases between the two germline ends. The germline V gene encodes CDR1 SEHNR and CDR2 FQNEAQ (reference sequence). This CDR3 reads CASSLRGTGELFF. In DNA, the CDR3 is TGTGCCAGCAGCTTAAGGGGTACCGGGGAGCTGTTTTTT.

This clone occurred a few times. The genes are TRBV29-1 and TRBJ1-3; D is unresolved. The V gene's germline CDR1 is SQVTM and CDR2 ANQGSEA. This CDR3 has 14 residues. V was cut by 4 bases and J by 4 bases, with 14 bases left in between. CDR3 in amino acids: CSVGLAPTGNTIYF. The CDR3 nucleotides read TGCAGCGTTGGGCTAGCCCCGACGGGAAACACCATATATTTT.

This sequence joins TRBV5-6 and TRBJ1-4; D uncertain. The CDR3 covers 14 residues. V lost 1 base and J 8 bases, leaving 12 bases between the germline ends. The germline CDR1 and CDR2 sequences are SGHDT and YYEEEE. The chain's CDR3 is CASSLYTTGEKLFF. The CDR3 region has the DNA TGTGCCAGCAGCTTGTACACCACGGGAGAAAAACTGTTTTTT.

A word on this clone: This CDR3 is also generated by other DNA sequences in the sample. The chain recombines TRBV9 with TRBJ2-3; 10 bases are a match to TRBD2. CDR3 size: 12 residues. CDR1 is SGDLS and CDR2 is YYNGEE in the germline V gene. The CDR3 is CASGGSTDTQYF. CDR3 coding DNA: TGTGCTAGCGGGGGGTCCACAGATACGCAGTATTTT.

The V and J genes are TRBV2 and TRBJ1-1, with 8 bases lining up with TRBD1. The CDR3 has 14 amino acids. The germline CDR1 and CDR2 sequences are SNHLY and FYNNEI. The V and J ends lost 7 bases and 6 bases, in that order; junction bases with no gene match: 10. The CDR3 is CASTLTGVTAEAFF. As DNA, the CDR3 is TGTGCCAGCACCCTGACAGGGGTTACGGCTGAAGCTTTCTTT.

The V gene is TRBV10-3, the J gene TRBJ1-2; TRBD1 aligns across 10 bases. The CDR3 spans 14 residues. After removal of 2 bases from V and 8 bases from J, the junction contained 5 bases not matched to a gene. Germline CDR1 and CDR2: ENHRY and SYGVKD. The CDR3 coding sequence is TGTGCCATCAGTGAGGAGGACAGGGGGGACGGCTACACCTTC. Its protein product is CAISEEDRGDGYTF.

V gene TRBV28 combines with J gene TRBJ2-5; 11 nucleotides agree with TRBD2. With 3 bases clipped from V and 4 bases from J, the junction kept 4 bases outside the gene matches. The V gene's germline CDR1 is MDHEN and CDR2 SYDVKM. There are 15 residues in the CDR3. The CDR3 reads CASSFLAGGAETQYF. CDR3 sequence (DNA): TGTGCCAGCAGTTTCCTAGCGGGGGGCGCAGAGACCCAGTACTTC. The variable domain in full, with the rest retrieved from reference TRBV28 and TRBJ2-5, is DVKVTQSSRYLVKRTGEKVFLECVQDMDHENMFWYRQDPGLGLRLIYFSYDVKMKEKGDIPEGYSVSREKKERFSLILESASTNQTSMYLCASSFLAGGAETQYFGPGTRLLVL.

The V and J genes are TRBV5-6 and TRBJ2-5; no clear D. Germline assignment: CDR1 SGHDT and CDR2 YYEEEE. The CDR3 loop spans 14 amino acids. The ends were cut back, 0 bases at V and 2 bases at J, with 8 bases in the middle. CDR3 sequence: CASSLAVLQETQYF. DNA of the CDR3: TGTGCCAGCAGCTTGGCCGTGTTGCAAGAGACCCAGTACTTC.

This clone was found once. J is TRBJ1-5 and V is TRBV28; no clear D gene. The CDR3 loop spans 12 amino acids. V was cut by 5 bases and J by 4 bases, with 6 bases left in between. Germline-derived CDR1 and CDR2 are MDHEN and SYDVKM. This chain's CDR3 is CASSPGNQPQHF. In nucleotides, the CDR3 is TGTGCCAGCAGTCCCGGGAATCAGCCCCAGCATTTT.

This clone was seen once. The rearrangement uses TRBV3-1 (or the pseudogene TRBV3-2) and TRBJ1-5, with D perhaps TRBD1 (5 bases). Germline CDR1 and CDR2: LGHDT and YNNKEL (reference sequence). The CDR3 has 15 residues. Trimming took off 0 bases at V and 5 bases at J, with 11 bases between the two ends. The CDR3: CASSQDRAGHQPQHF. In DNA, the CDR3 is TGTGCCAGCAGCCAAGATCGGGCAGGGCATCAGCCCCAGCATTTT.

This chain connects TRBV19 to TRBJ2-3; 8 bases match TRBD2. Germline CDR1 reads LNHDA; CDR2 reads SQIVND (reference sequence). The CDR3 spans 16 residues. After removal of 4 bases from V and 0 bases from J, the junction contained 6 bases not matched to a gene. CDR3 bases: TGTGCCAGTAGTACGTACCAGCGGGGGAGCACAGATACGCAGTATTTT. This gives the protein CASSTYQRGSTDTQYF.

This chain connects TRBV3-1 (or the pseudogene TRBV3-2) to TRBJ2-2, with a possible D match to TRBD2 (5 bases). Per germline, CDR1 LGHDT and CDR2 YNNKEL (reference sequence). V lost 1 base to trimming and J lost 5 bases, with 8 bases between them. The CDR3 is 14 residues long. Here the CDR3 reads CASSQGPGTGELFF. CDR3 nucleotides: TGTGCCAGCAGCCAAGGGCCGGGGACCGGGGAGCTGTTTTTT.

The V and J genes are TRBV5-6 and TRBJ2-1; 7 nucleotides agree with TRBD2. The CDR3 totals 15 residues. Trimming at V came to 4 bases and at J to 5 bases, leaving 9 bases not matched to a gene. Germline V gene data show CDR1 as SGHDT and CDR2 as YYEEEE. CDR3 sequence: CASSPWRGINNEQFF. DNA for the CDR3: TGTGCCAGCAGCCCCTGGCGGGGGATAAACAATGAGCAGTTCTTC. The variable domain in full, with the rest retrieved from reference TRBV5-6 and TRBJ2-1, is DAGVTQSPTHLIKTRGQQVTLRCSPKSGHDTVSWYQQALGQGPQFIFQYYEEEERQRGNFPDRFSGHQFPNYSSELNVNALLLGDSALYLCASSPWRGINNEQFFGPGTRLTVL.

CDR3 protein: CASSAPGGTKPGTQYF. Here the CDR3 DNA reads TGTGCCAGCAGTGCCCCAGGGGGCACAAAACCGGGTACGCAGTATTTT. J is TRBJ2-3 and V is TRBV28; 8 bases are a match to TRBD1. Germline V gene data show CDR1 as MDHEN and CDR2 as SYDVKM. V was pared by 5 bases and J by 8 bases, with 15 bases of the junction left unmatched. This CDR3 region has 16 residues.

The rearrangement links TRBV5-1 to TRBJ2-3, with 11 bases that match TRBD2. The CDR3 is made up of 15 amino acids. The V segment lost 8 bases and the J segment 7 bases; nucleotides outside the gene matches: 12. CDR1 is SGHRS and CDR2 is YFSETQ in the germline V gene. The CDR3 DNA sequence: TGCGCCAGTAATCTAGCGGGGGGTTTCCAGAATACGCAGTATTTT. Translating gives CASNLAGGFQNTQYF.

The rearrangement joins TRBV20-1 to TRBJ1-2, with a tentative D call TRBD1 (6 bases). Trimming removed 6 bases at V and 8 bases at J, with 13 bases between. Germline CDR1 reads DFQATT; CDR2 reads SNEGSKA (reference sequence). The CDR3 sequence is 11 residues long. The CDR3 coding sequence is TGCAGTGCCACTACCAGGGGCGGCTACACCTTC. Residues: CSATTRGGYTF.

The rearrangement links TRBV6-5 to TRBJ1-2; TRBD1 agrees at 8 bases. CDR1 MNHEY and CDR2 SVGAGI come from the germline V gene. The V segment lost 4 bases and the J segment 3 bases; nucleotides outside the gene matches: 7. The CDR3 length is 15 residues. The CDR3 DNA is TGTGCCAGCAGTTCCCAGGGGGCGCAGGACTATGGCTACACCTTC. Translating it yields CASSSQGAQDYGYTF.